Following are 19 T cell receptor beta chains from one sample sequenced in a study of blood T cell repertoires in COVID-19. TCRdb keeps only in-frame clones here, not all; method: immunoSEQ multiplex PCR. Here the sample spans over 400,000 clones, more than 85% being singletons. The sequencing sample was made of PBMCs or T cells enriched from blood (not recorded which). All receptors come from a woman aged 55-69 years who had recovered from COVID-19.

This clone was observed once. The gene calls are TRBV4-1 and TRBJ2-7, with D perhaps matching TRBD1 (6 bases). Trimming stripped 2 bases from V and 3 bases from J, with 14 bases between. From germline, CDR1 is MGHRA and CDR2 YSYEKL. The length of the CDR3 is 15 residues. The CDR3 bases are TGCGCCAGCAGCCAATATGGGGACAACGGCTACGAGCAGTACTTC. Translation: CASSQYGDNGYEQYF.

This chain connects TRBV2 to TRBJ2-2; D gene ambiguous. The CDR3 runs 17 residues. Germline CDR1 SNHLY, CDR2 FYNNEI. V lost 6 bases and J lost 1, with 18 bases in between. The CDR3 loop reads CASRELPNTGNTGELFF. The CDR3 nucleotides are TGTGCCAGCAGAGAACTACCGAATACGGGGAACACCGGGGAGCTGTTTTTT.

The J gene is TRBJ1-4, the V gene TRBV5-1, with TRBD1 as a possible D gene (5 bases). The V end lost 1 base, the J end lost 8 bases, and 9 bases lay between the germline ends. This CDR3 has 13 amino acids. Per germline, CDR1 SGHRS and CDR2 YFSETQ. In DNA form, the CDR3 reads TGCGCCAGCAGCTTGCAGGGTGGGGAAAAACTGTTTTTT. It specifies CASSLQGGEKLFF.

V gene TRBV14 combines with J gene TRBJ2-7, with a tentative D call TRBD2 (5 bases). CDR1 is SGHDN and CDR2 is FVKESK in the germline V gene. Trimming cost V 4 bases and J 5 bases, with 12 bases left between them. The length of the CDR3 is 13 residues. The CDR3 is CASSPMRAHEQYF. CDR3 bases: TGTGCCAGCAGCCCAATGAGGGCCCACGAGCAGTACTTC. The full variable domain, rest sourced from reference TRBV14 and TRBJ2-7, is EAGVTQFPSHSVIEKGQTVTLRCDPISGHDNLYWYRRVMGKEIKFLLHFVKESKQDESGMPNNRFLAERTGGTYSTLKVQPAELEDSGVYFCASSPMRAHEQYFGPGTRLTVT.

The chain links TRBV4-2 to TRBJ2-3; tentatively, D is TRBD2 (7 bases). The V gene's germline CDR1 is LGHNA and CDR2 YNFKEQ. CDR3 length equals 16 residues. Trimming stripped 6 bases from V and 2 bases from J, with 18 bases between. CDR3 DNA sequence: TGTGCCAGCAGTGGCAAAGGGGGGGTGAACACAGATACGCAGTATTTT. Protein: CASSGKGGVNTDTQYF.

The chain carries TRBV6-1 and TRBJ1-2; 8 bases match TRBD1. Germline CDR1 MNHNS, CDR2 SASEGT. The CDR3 runs to 15 residues. V lost 3 bases, J lost 8 bases, and 11 bases stayed unmatched. The CDR3 sequence is CASSEAVGQGGGYTF. CDR3 nucleotide sequence: TGTGCCAGCAGTGAGGCGGTAGGACAGGGCGGAGGCTACACCTTC.

This chain links TRBV5-5 with TRBJ2-7, with 8 bases identical to TRBD1. Germline CDR1 SGHKS, CDR2 YYEKEE (reference sequence). The CDR3 consists of 17 residues. After removal of 5 bases from V and 3 bases from J, the junction contained 16 bases not matched to a gene. As DNA, the CDR3 is TGTGCCAGCAGTCACGGCCCGAGCAGGGGGCTGAGCTACGAGCAGTACTTC. The encoded protein is CASSHGPSRGLSYEQYF.

The sample holds a few counts of this clone. This chain links TRBV9 with TRBJ2-1; 8 bases align to TRBD2. V shed 4 bases and J 4 bases; nucleotides not matched to a gene: 7. The germline CDR1 and CDR2 sequences are SGDLS and YYNGEE. The CDR3 runs to 15 residues. The CDR3 coding sequence is TGTGCCAGCAGCCCCGCGGGGGGCGCGTACAATGAGCAGTTCTTC. Translated, it gives CASSPAGGAYNEQFF.

The chain recombines TRBV27 with TRBJ2-1; maybe TRBD2 (6 bases). This CDR3 has 13 amino acids. Trimming removed 8 bases from V and 1 base from J, with 9 bases in between. Germline CDR1 and CDR2: MNHEY and SMNVEV (reference sequence). In nucleotides, the CDR3 is TGTGCCAGCGGGGGGTTATCCTACAATGAGCAGTTCTTC. This codes for CASGGLSYNEQFF.

This sequence joins TRBV12-5 and TRBJ1-3; maybe TRBD1 (6 bases). CDR1 and CDR2 (germline): LGHNT, FRNRAP. The CDR3 sequence is 18 residues long. Trimming took 0 bases from V and 1 from J, leaving 16 bases between them. DNA for the CDR3: TGTGCTAGTGGTTTGGTAGGCCAGGGGAGGGTTTCTGGAAACACCATATATTTT. Residues: CASGLVGQGRVSGNTIYF.

J is TRBJ1-1 and V is TRBV19; D is unresolved. There are 16 residues in the CDR3. Germline V CDR1 and CDR2: LNHDA, SQIVND (reference sequence). Trimming left V 8 bases short and J 5 bases short, with 24 bases between. The CDR3 reads CASRPISTPRGTEAFF. DNA for the CDR3: TGTGCCAGTCGTCCTATTAGCACACCCCGAGGGACTGAAGCTTTCTTT. The full variable domain, its missing parts supplied by reference TRBV19 and TRBJ1-1, is DGGITQSPKYLFRKEGQNVTLSCEQNLNHDAMYWYRQDPGQGLRLIYYSQIVNDFQKGDIAEGYSVSREKKESFPLTVTSAQKNPTAFYLCASRPISTPRGTEAFFGQGTRLTVV.

This chain uses TRBV6-5 with TRBJ1-2; D is possibly TRBD1 (5 bases). Trimming removed 6 bases at V and 5 bases at J, with 13 bases between. This CDR3 is 13 amino acids long. Germline V gives CDR1 MNHEY, CDR2 SVGAGI. This CDR3 is CASRSPGFYGYTF. CDR3 coding DNA: TGTGCCAGCAGATCACCAGGGTTTTATGGCTACACCTTC.

J is TRBJ1-4 and V is TRBV24-1; a weak D match, TRBD1 (6 bases). V lost 1 base and J lost 8, with 13 bases in between. There are 15 residues in the CDR3. Germline CDR1 is KGHDR and CDR2 is SFDVKD. CDR3 protein: CATSDFRTAPEKLFF. The CDR3 DNA follows: TGTGCCACCAGTGATTTCCGGACAGCCCCCGAAAAACTGTTTTTT.

The V and J genes are TRBV10-3 and TRBJ1-3; 9 bases match TRBD1. Germline V CDR1 and CDR2: ENHRY, SYGVKD. There are 17 residues in the CDR3. J gave up 0 bases and V 4 bases, and 7 bases lay outside the gene matches. The CDR3 spells CAISVGGQGSSGNTIYF. For the CDR3, the DNA is TGTGCCATCAGTGTCGGGGGACAGGGAAGCTCTGGAAACACCATATATTTT.

About this clone itself: Distinct nucleotide sequences in the sample also encode this CDR3. The rearrangement links TRBV5-5 to TRBJ1-3, with no clear D. Trimming took off 0 bases at V and 0 bases at J, with 4 bases between the two ends. The germline gives CDR1 SGHKS, CDR2 YYEKEE (reference sequence). This CDR3 spans 14 amino acids. The CDR3 is CASSLGGSGNTIYF. The CDR3 DNA reads as TGTGCCAGCAGCTTGGGCGGCTCTGGAAACACCATATATTTT.

The rearrangement links TRBV5-4 to TRBJ2-2; D is possibly TRBD1 (6 bases). This CDR3 region has 17 residues. The germline CDR1 and CDR2 sequences are SGHNT and YYREEE (reference sequence). V lost 0 bases, J lost 0 bases, and 12 bases lay in between. The CDR3 reads CASSLGWGPSNTGELFF. The CDR3 DNA reads TGTGCCAGCAGCTTGGGGTGGGGGCCCTCGAACACCGGGGAGCTGTTTTTT.

The chain employs TRBV9 and TRBJ2-3; 7 bases align to TRBD1. The CDR3 length is 15 residues. Germline V gives CDR1 SGDLS, CDR2 YYNGEE. V dropped 2 bases and J dropped 2; count of bases not matched to a gene: 5. The CDR3 DNA reads TGTGCCAGCAGCGTTGCAACAGGGGTCACAGATACGCAGTATTTT. This codes for CASSVATGVTDTQYF.

This chain joins TRBV11-2 and TRBJ2-5; D gene unclear. From germline, CDR1 is SGHAT and CDR2 FQNNGV. The CDR3 is made up of 13 amino acids. Trimming cost V 1 base and J 4 bases, with 7 bases left between them. The CDR3 nucleotides are TGTGCCAGCAGCTTAGCTCCTAGAGAGACCCAGTACTTC. Amino acids: CASSLAPRETQYF.

This clone appeared a few times. V and J are TRBV5-4 and TRBJ1-1; D is unclear. This CDR3 region has 14 residues. The V gene lost 0 bases and the J gene lost 0 bases, with 6 bases spanning the gap. CDR1 and CDR2 (germline): SGHNT, YYREEE (reference sequence). This CDR3 reads CASSLGQMNTEAFF. CDR3 nucleotides: TGTGCCAGCAGCTTGGGACAAATGAACACTGAAGCTTTCTTT. The full variable domain, completed using reference TRBV5-4 and TRBJ1-1, is ETGVTQSPTHLIKTRGQQVTLRCSSQSGHNTVSWYQQALGQGPQFIFQYYREEENGRGNFPPRFSGLQFPNYSSELNVNALELDDSALYLCASSLGQMNTEAFFGQGTRLTVV.